This T cell receptor (beta chain) was observed in a study of T-cell memory formation after mild COVID-19. Across the whole study: Largely donor-specific TCR clusters were found. Study results and limitations: Of the contracting clones, CD4+ ones lay mainly in CM and EM, and CD8+ ones in EMRA.

Each CDR3 protein gets one entry after TCRdb re-called the 5' RACE reads with MiXCR. The sample carries 200,000 or so distinct CDR3 sequences, approximately 16% recorded once. As for this clonotype: Its antigen remains unknown.

The CDR3 loop spans 15 amino acids. Trimming removed 0 bases from V and 2 bases from J, with 12 bases in between. Germline V lookup: CDR1 SGDLS, CDR2 YYNGEE. The chain is built from TRBV9 and TRBJ2-7, with a possible D match to TRBD2 (6 bases). The sequence derives from an adult woman who had mild COVID-19 (a few samples of this study predate the infection). Cell type and time point are not known. The source material was PBMCs or a T cell subset sorted from them (not recorded which). The CDR3 loop is CASSVGSGSTYEQYF. The CDR3 DNA is TGTGCCAGCAGCGTAGGTAGCGGTTCAACCTACGAGCAGTACTTC.